Each of the 23 T cell receptor beta chains below was sequenced from the same sample in a study of post-analysis software for immune sequencing data. These receptors lack a known antigen. cDNA libraries for TCR beta contained unique molecular identifiers. Via MiXCR, TCRdb re-called the PCR reads, giving one row per CDR3 protein. The sample holds about 680,000 distinct CDR3 sequences; around 60% are singletons and the top ten take approximately 11%. Findings and caveats of the study: The five TRBV segments detected at higher frequency in patients than in controls included TRBV5-6, TRBV5-1 and TRBV20-1.

The specimen was blood. Every receptor here comes from a girl aged 2-15 years with multiple sclerosis.

This clonotype is a singleton in its sample. J is TRBJ2-5 and V is TRBV20-1, with 12 positions matching TRBD2. The V segment lost 1 base and the J segment 3 bases; nucleotides outside the gene matches: 12. Per germline, CDR1 DFQATT and CDR2 SNEGSKA (reference sequence). The CDR3 loop spans 18 amino acids. The CDR3 loop reads CSARATSGRGGSEETQYF. For the CDR3, the DNA is TGCAGTGCTAGAGCGACTAGCGGGAGAGGGGGTAGTGAAGAGACCCAGTACTTC.

The gene calls are TRBV11-2 and TRBJ2-3; 7 bases align to TRBD2. CDR3 length equals 16 residues. Germline V CDR1 and CDR2: SGHAT, FQNNGV. V lost 4 bases and J lost 0; bases outside the gene matches: 7. The CDR3 protein is CASSSLAETSTDTQYF. The CDR3 bases are TGTGCCAGCAGCTCCCTAGCGGAGACTAGCACAGATACGCAGTATTTT.

The chain combines TRBV5-6 with TRBJ2-3; 10 positions match TRBD1. CDR1 SGHDT and CDR2 YYEEEE come from the germline V gene. The ends lost 3 bases at V and 4 bases at J; junction bases unmatched: 2. This CDR3 contains 14 residues. CDR3 loop: CASSWGQGSDTQYF. CDR3 DNA sequence: TGTGCCAGCAGCTGGGGACAGGGGTCAGATACGCAGTATTTT. The variable domain in full, with the rest retrieved from reference TRBV5-6 and TRBJ2-3, is DAGVTQSPTHLIKTRGQQVTLRCSPKSGHDTVSWYQQALGQGPQFIFQYYEEEERQRGNFPDRFSGHQFPNYSSELNVNALLLGDSALYLCASSWGQGSDTQYFGPGTRLTVL.

The V and J genes are TRBV20-1 and TRBJ2-5, with 7 bases lining up with TRBD2. The CDR3 is made up of 14 amino acids. After removal of 7 bases from V and 1 base from J, the junction contained 9 bases not matched to a gene. Germline V lookup: CDR1 DFQATT, CDR2 SNEGSKA (reference sequence). The CDR3 reads CSVPGGPTQETQYF. DNA for the CDR3: TGCAGTGTTCCGGGAGGACCCACCCAAGAGACCCAGTACTTC.

This sequence joins TRBV7-6 and TRBJ1-2; D unclear. Germline values: CDR1 SGHVS, CDR2 FNYEAQ. The germline V and J ends were trimmed by 5 bases and 3 bases, with 16 bases remaining between them. The CDR3 is 15 residues long. CDR3 residues: CASSPSNGVHYGYTF. The CDR3 DNA sequence: TGTGCCAGCAGCCCTTCCAACGGGGTTCACTATGGCTACACCTTC.

The chain has TRBV10-3 and TRBJ2-7; D uncertain. The CDR3 is 13 residues long. V was trimmed by 3 bases and J by 4 bases, leaving 10 bases between them. Looked up from germline, CDR1 is ENHRY and CDR2 is SYGVKD. The chain's CDR3 is CAISDDGSYEQYF. DNA of the CDR3: TGTGCCATCAGTGACGATGGTTCGTACGAGCAGTACTTC.

The chain combines TRBV4-3 with TRBJ2-1; D possibly corresponds to TRBD2 (6 bases). CDR1 is LGHNA and CDR2 is YSLEER in the germline V gene. Deletions cut 0 bases from V and 4 bases from J, with 13 bases between. CDR3 length: 16 amino acids. The CDR3 region is CASSQDLGEVYNEQFF. In DNA, the CDR3 is TGCGCCAGCAGCCAAGATCTTGGGGAGGTGTACAATGAGCAGTTCTTC.

The chain joins TRBV10-3 to TRBJ2-5; TRBD2 matches 9 bases. V lost 7 bases to trimming and J lost 11 bases; unmatched junction nucleotides: 17. The CDR3 loop spans 15 amino acids. Germline V lookup: CDR1 ENHRY, CDR2 SYGVKD. CDR3 bases: TGTGCCATCAAGGATGGGGCGGGAGGGCCGAGGGAGCAGTACTTC. It codes for CAIKDGAGGPREQYF.

The chain links TRBV20-1 to TRBJ2-5; D not resolved. The J call may be mistaken, given a closer DNA end match to TRBJ2-7. This CDR3 has 11 amino acids. Germline assignment: CDR1 DFQATT and CDR2 SNEGSKA (reference sequence). This chain's CDR3 is CSARVVNEQYF. The CDR3, as DNA: TGCAGTGCTAGAGTGGTTAACGAGCAGTACTTC.

This clonotype was detected only once. V usage is TRBV5-1 and J usage is TRBJ2-6; 10 bases line up with TRBD1. The V segment lost 3 bases and the J segment 0 bases; nucleotides outside the gene matches: 12. From germline, CDR1 is SGHRS and CDR2 YFSETQ. The CDR3 consists of 20 residues. CDR3 in amino acids: CASSSTGTGAVSSGANVLTF. Here the CDR3 DNA reads TGCGCCAGCAGCTCAACCGGGACAGGGGCCGTAAGCTCTGGGGCCAACGTCCTGACTTTC.

The chain has TRBV10-3 and TRBJ2-3, with 7 bases matching TRBD2. Germline V gene data show CDR1 as ENHRY and CDR2 as SYGVKD. V shed 0 bases, J shed 0 bases, and the junction held 6 bases outside the gene matches. This CDR3 contains 17 residues. CDR3 DNA: TGTGCCATCAGTGAGTCGTTAGCTAGCGGTAGCACAGATACGCAGTATTTT. Amino acid sequence: CAISESLASGSTDTQYF.

The chain links TRBV6-2 or TRBV6-3 to TRBJ2-5; D might be TRBD2 (6 bases). Per the germline V gene, CDR1 is MNHEY and CDR2 is SVGEGT. The CDR3 extends over 17 amino acids. Trimming stripped 6 bases from V and 1 base from J, with 21 bases between. The CDR3 region is CASSPPWDGGIQETQYF. The CDR3 DNA is TGTGCCAGCAGCCCCCCGTGGGACGGGGGTATCCAAGAGACCCAGTACTTC.

The V and J genes are TRBV21-1 and TRBJ2-1; the listed D gene, TRBD1, was not tested against the DNA. TRBV21-1 is recorded as a pseudogene. The CDR3 contains 22 residues. The CDR3 spells CASSKKFGQGLDMAGCYNEQFF. For the CDR3, the DNA is TGTGCCAGTAGCAAAAAGTTTGGACAGGGGCTTGATATGGCGGGGTGCTACAATGAGCAGTTCTTC.

CDR3 amino acids: CASSLAGLSTDTQYF. The CDR3 DNA reads TGTGCCAGCAGCTTAGCGGGGCTCAGCACAGATACGCAGTATTTT. The chain has TRBV7-7 and TRBJ2-3; the D gene is possibly TRBD1 (5 bases). Germline loops: CDR1 SSHAT, CDR2 FNYEAQ (reference sequence). The CDR3 sequence is 15 residues long. The V end was cut by 0 bases, the J end by 0 bases, with 7 bases between.

This chain joins TRBV25-1 and TRBJ1-6, with D perhaps TRBD1 (5 bases). Trimming left V 1 base short and J 10 bases short, with 14 bases between. The CDR3 consists of 15 residues. Per germline, CDR1 MGHDK and CDR2 SYGVNS. CDR3 DNA: TGTGCCAGCAGTGAATTCGGTCAGGGTAACTCACCCCTCCACTTT. Protein: CASSEFGQGNSPLHF.

The V call is TRBV7-3, the J call TRBJ1-5; TRBD1 might be the D (5 bases). The CDR3 covers 13 residues. Trimming removed 2 bases from V and 7 bases from J, with 9 bases in between. CDR1 and CDR2 (germline): SGHTA, FQGTGA. CDR3 sequence reads: CASSLGRGQPQHF. In DNA, the CDR3 is TGTGCCAGCAGCTTAGGGAGGGGACAGCCCCAGCATTTT.

The rearrangement links TRBV29-1 to TRBJ2-3; TRBD2 matches 9 bases. CDR1 is SQVTM and CDR2 is ANQGSEA in the germline V gene. J lost 2 bases, V lost 0 bases, and 9 bases had no gene match. This CDR3 has 17 residues. This chain's CDR3 is CSVEDLRGGKYTDTQYF. Written as DNA, the CDR3 is TGCAGCGTTGAAGATCTGCGGGGGGGGAAATACACAGATACGCAGTATTTT.

The rearrangement links TRBV7-2 to TRBJ2-4, with 10 bases aligning to TRBD2. Per the germline V gene, CDR1 is SGHTA and CDR2 is FQGNSA. CDR3 length equals 19 residues. The J segment lost 3 bases and the V segment lost 0 bases, leaving 11 bases of the junction unmatched. The CDR3 here is CASSLALGLAERDKNIQYF. The CDR3, as DNA: TGTGCCAGCAGCTTAGCCCTCGGACTAGCGGAAAGGGACAAAAACATTCAGTACTTC.

This clonotype was counted once. The genes are TRBV12-3 or TRBV12-4 and TRBJ2-2; TRBD2 is a possible D gene (6 bases). The CDR3 is 19 amino acids. Trimming stripped 8 bases from V and 2 bases from J, with 27 bases between. The CDR3 DNA reads as TGTGCCAGCCTACATCGGAGGGCGAGCCCGCACTTAAACACCGGGGAGCTGTTTTTT. Residues: CASLHRRASPHLNTGELFF.

V gene TRBV29-1 combines with J gene TRBJ2-1, with TRBD1 matching over 10 bases. The CDR3 loop spans 16 amino acids. Germline V gene data show CDR1 as SQVTM and CDR2 as ANQGSEA. V dropped 5 bases and J dropped 6; count of bases not matched to a gene: 13. CDR3 protein: CSVNMADRGQGNEQFF. CDR3 in DNA: TGCAGCGTTAATATGGCAGACAGGGGGCAAGGCAATGAGCAGTTCTTC.

This chain connects TRBV29-1 to TRBJ2-6; D gene uncertain. In germline, CDR1 is SQVTM, CDR2 ANQGSEA. The CDR3 totals 13 residues. The V end was cut by 7 bases, the J end by 0 bases, with 7 bases between. The CDR3 here is CSATASGANVLTF. The CDR3 DNA is TGCAGCGCTACAGCCTCTGGGGCCAACGTCCTGACTTTC.

The rearrangement uses TRBV2 and TRBJ2-1, with 12 bases aligning to TRBD2. Germline values: CDR1 SNHLY, CDR2 FYNNEI. Losses at the gene ends were 6 bases for V and 9 bases for J; bases not matched to a gene: 6. The CDR3 covers 14 residues. CDR3 in DNA: TGTGCCAGCAGCGGACTAGCGGGACTTATTGAGCAGTTCTTC. It is translated as CASSGLAGLIEQFF.

This clonotype was counted a few times. The J gene is TRBJ2-3, the V gene TRBV5-1; D gene ambiguous. The CDR3 has 15 residues. Germline assignment: CDR1 SGHRS and CDR2 YFSETQ. V lost 0 bases to trimming and J lost 6 bases, with 14 bases between them. The chain's CDR3 is CASSLAGPRRDTQYF. CDR3 DNA: TGCGCCAGCAGCTTGGCCGGGCCACGGCGGGATACGCAGTATTTT. The complete variable domain, with remaining parts taken from reference TRBV5-1 and TRBJ2-3, reads KAGVTQTPRYLIKTRGQQVTLSCSPISGHRSVSWYQQTPGQGLQFLFEYFSETQRNKGNFPGRFSGRQFSNSRSEMNVSTLELGDSALYLCASSLAGPRRDTQYFGPGTRLTVL.